Following are 26 T cell receptor beta chains from one sample sequenced in a study of Ad26.COV2.S vaccination and SARS-CoV-2 variants. Noted treatment: approximately 18 received Ad26.COV2.S at low or high dose, single or two shots; roughly 5 received placebo; per-sample allocation not given. Day 63 following the first vaccine or placebo injection was when the samples were taken. Here immunoSEQ multiplex PCR was the method, and the copy in TCRdb shows in-frame clones only, minus some. The table has some 450,000 clones, about 90% seen once. The specimen comprised peripheral blood, sampled in a trial of Ad26.COV2.S vaccine versus placebo. Receptors were obtained from a person between 18 and 65 years old who received the Ad26.COV2.S COVID-19 vaccine or a placebo.

V gene TRBV15 combines with J gene TRBJ1-2; no definite D call. This CDR3 region has 12 residues. The V and J ends lost 5 bases and 5 bases respectively, with 9 bases between them. Germline CDR1 reads LNHNV; CDR2 reads YYDKDF (reference sequence). CDR3 loop: CATSSDSYGYTF. The CDR3 DNA follows: TGTGCCACCAGCTCAGACTCGTATGGCTACACCTTC.

Concerning this clone itself: Other DNA sequences within the sample encode an identical CDR3. CDR3 nucleotides: TGCGCCAGCAGCCAAGGGACCGACACTGAAGCTTTCTTT. The encoded protein is CASSQGTDTEAFF. J is TRBJ1-1 and V is TRBV4-1; D gene unclear. The CDR3 runs to 13 residues. Germline lookup yields CDR1 MGHRA and CDR2 YSYEKL. V lost 1 base and J lost 3, with 6 bases in between.

Here the CDR3 DNA reads TGTGCCAGCAGACCAGACGGATACGAGCAGTACTTC. It is translated as CASRPDGYEQYF. The chain carries TRBV2 and TRBJ2-7; D unresolved. Germline CDR1 reads SNHLY; CDR2 reads FYNNEI. This CDR3 has 12 amino acids. Trimming pared 6 bases from V and 4 bases from J, leaving 10 bases between.

The chain couples TRBV10-3 to TRBJ2-1; TRBD2 aligns across 8 bases. Unmatched junction bases numbered 8, after V lost 7 bases and J lost 9 bases. There are 13 residues in the CDR3. In germline, CDR1 is ENHRY, CDR2 SYGVKD. The CDR3 loop reads CAITAGVFGEQFF. In DNA form, the CDR3 reads TGTGCCATCACAGCGGGAGTTTTCGGTGAGCAGTTCTTC.

This chain uses TRBV6-5 with TRBJ1-1; TRBD1 might be the D (5 bases). The CDR3 is 13 residues long. The ends were cut back, 6 bases at V and 2 bases at J, with 10 bases in the middle. CDR1 is MNHEY and CDR2 is SVGAGI in the germline V gene. The CDR3 spells CASRTQGNTEAFF. DNA of the CDR3: TGTGCCAGCAGGACTCAGGGAAACACTGAAGCTTTCTTT.

The genes are TRBV4-2 and TRBJ1-5, with a possible D match to TRBD1 (5 bases). Germline CDR1 reads LGHNA; CDR2 reads YNFKEQ. V was clipped by 4 bases and J by 2 bases, with 18 bases between them. CDR3 size: 17 residues. This chain's CDR3 is CASSRYKTGRGNQPQHF. The CDR3 nucleotides read TGTGCCAGCAGCCGTTATAAAACGGGGCGAGGCAATCAGCCCCAGCATTTT.

This clone was found once. This chain joins TRBV2 and TRBJ1-5; no clear D. This CDR3 region has 13 residues. CDR1 and CDR2 (germline): SNHLY, FYNNEI. V was clipped by 9 bases and J by 6 bases, with 15 bases between them. CDR3 loop: CASTVDSGQPQHF. The DNA for the CDR3 is TGTGCCAGTACCGTCGACTCGGGTCAGCCCCAGCATTTT. The complete variable domain, with remaining parts taken from reference TRBV2 and TRBJ1-5, reads EPEVTQTPSHQVTQMGQEVILRCVPISNHLYFYWYRQILGQKVEFLVSFYNNEISEKSEIFDDQFSVERPDGSNFTLKIRSTKLEDSAMYFCASTVDSGQPQHFGDGTRLSIL.

The CDR3 protein is CASRQGAQETQYF. CDR3 nucleotide sequence: TGTGCCAGCAGACAGGGGGCCCAAGAGACCCAGTACTTC. V gene TRBV12-3 or TRBV12-4 combines with J gene TRBJ2-5; the match to TRBD1 covers 9 bases. CDR3 size: 13 residues. V shed 6 bases, J shed 1 base, and the junction held 0 bases outside the gene matches.

This clone was seen just once. J is TRBJ2-6 and V is TRBV7-2; D is ambiguous. The CDR3 length is 18 residues. Germline V gene sequence: CDR1 SGHTA, CDR2 FQGNSA. The germline V and J ends were trimmed by 6 bases and 1 base, with 19 bases remaining between them. CDR3 DNA sequence: TGTGCCAGCAGTCCTAACAGAGGTAGGGAATCTGGGGCCAACGTCCTGACTTTC. Translation: CASSPNRGRESGANVLTF.

The rearrangement joins TRBV9 to TRBJ2-1, with D tentatively TRBD1 or TRBD2 (5 bases each). This CDR3 is built from 10 residues. Germline loops: CDR1 SGDLS, CDR2 YYNGEE. V lost 7 bases and J 6 bases, leaving 5 bases between the germline ends. Here the CDR3 reads CASGGNEQFF. CDR3 in DNA: TGTGCCAGCGGGGGCAATGAGCAGTTCTTC.

This chain connects TRBV13 to TRBJ2-3; D is possibly TRBD1 or TRBD2 (5 bases each). Trimming removed 4 bases at V and 4 bases at J, with 9 bases between. In germline, CDR1 is PRHDT, CDR2 FYEKMQ (reference sequence). This CDR3 region has 13 residues. CDR3 loop: CASSSGTADTQYF. The CDR3 DNA reads as TGTGCCAGCAGCTCAGGGACCGCAGATACGCAGTATTTT.

The chain links TRBV7-2 to TRBJ1-4; D gene unclear. V lost 2 bases and J lost 8, with 6 bases in between. From germline, CDR1 is SGHTA and CDR2 FQGNSA. This CDR3 region has 12 residues. Here the CDR3 DNA reads TGTGCCAGCAGCTTATACGGGGAAAAACTGTTTTTT. This gives the protein CASSLYGEKLFF.

This rearrangement joins TRBV15 to TRBJ2-6, with D possibly being TRBD1 (5 bases). Trimming took 4 bases from V and 1 from J, leaving 5 bases between them. The CDR3 runs 14 residues. Germline loops: CDR1 LNHNV, CDR2 YYDKDF (reference sequence). In DNA, the CDR3 is TGTGCCACCAGCACAGGGTCTGGGGCCAACGTCCTGACTTTC. This codes for CATSTGSGANVLTF. Looking up the rest from reference TRBV15 and TRBJ2-6 gives the full variable domain: DAMVIQNPRYQVTQFGKPVTLSCSQTLNHNVMYWYQQKSSQAPKLLFHYYDKDFNNEADTPDNFQSRRPNTSFCFLDIRSPGLGDTAMYLCATSTGSGANVLTFGAGSRLTVL.

The chain employs TRBV14 and TRBJ1-1; D call uncertain. The V end lost 4 bases, the J end lost 4 bases, and 13 bases lay between the germline ends. The CDR3 covers 14 residues. Germline V CDR1 and CDR2: SGHDN, FVKESK. DNA of the CDR3: TGTGCCAGCAGCCGATTTGTGTCCATCACTGAAGCTTTCTTT. Its translation: CASSRFVSITEAFF.

The gene calls are TRBV5-4 and TRBJ2-1, with D hard to call. V gave up 4 bases and J gave up 4 bases, with 9 bases separating them. The CDR3 has 13 residues. The germline V gene has CDR1 SGHNT and CDR2 YYREEE (reference sequence). In DNA, the CDR3 is TGTGCCAGCAGCCCGGTGGGGTACAATGAGCAGTTCTTC. This translates into CASSPVGYNEQFF.

The genes are TRBV3-1 (or the pseudogene TRBV3-2) and TRBJ2-3; TRBD1 or TRBD2 may be the D gene (5 bases each). CDR1 is LGHDT, CDR2 YNNKEL, per germline (reference sequence). The CDR3 loop spans 13 amino acids. Trimming took 0 bases from V and 8 from J, leaving 9 bases between them. The CDR3 region is CASSQDIGTTQYF. CDR3 DNA sequence: TGTGCCAGCAGCCAAGATATCGGGACTACGCAGTATTTT.

The J gene is TRBJ2-1, the V gene TRBV4-3, with a tentative D call TRBD2 (5 bases). Between the trimmed V and J ends, which lost 3 bases and 2 bases, there was a span of 17 bases. Germline CDR1 and CDR2: LGHNA and YSLEER. The length of the CDR3 is 17 residues. The CDR3: CASSQKSGSYPYNEQFF. The CDR3 nucleotides are TGCGCCAGCAGCCAGAAGAGCGGTTCCTATCCCTACAATGAGCAGTTCTTC.

This chain links TRBV2 with TRBJ1-1; the D gene is possibly TRBD1 (5 bases). This CDR3 contains 16 residues. The germline V gene encodes CDR1 SNHLY and CDR2 FYNNEI. Trimming left V 5 bases short and J 3 bases short, with 19 bases between. The CDR3 region is CASSPPVGERYTEAFF. Here the CDR3 DNA reads TGTGCCAGCAGTCCACCGGTGGGGGAGAGGTACACTGAAGCTTTCTTT.

This chain joins TRBV5-4 and TRBJ1-2; TRBD1 might be the D (6 bases). V shed 3 bases and J shed 6 bases, with 18 bases lying between them. This CDR3 region has 15 residues. Germline V gene data show CDR1 as SGHNT and CDR2 as YYREEE (reference sequence). The CDR3 region has the DNA TGTGCCAGCAGCTCCGGACAGTACCAGTTGGATGGCTACACCTTC. Protein sequence: CASSSGQYQLDGYTF.

This clone occurred a few times. This sequence joins TRBV7-8 and TRBJ2-1; 13 bases match TRBD2. The germline V gene encodes CDR1 SGHVS and CDR2 FQNEAQ. V lost 5 bases and J lost 3; bases outside the gene matches: 10. This CDR3 spans 18 amino acids. In DNA, the CDR3 is TGTGCCAGCAGCAAAGGACTAGCGGGAGATATCGTCTACAATGAGCAGTTCTTC. This encodes CASSKGLAGDIVYNEQFF.

V is TRBV7-2 and J is TRBJ2-2; TRBD2 matches 11 bases. Germline CDR1 and CDR2: SGHTA and FQGNSA. The CDR3 has 16 residues. The V gene end was trimmed by 5 bases and the J gene end by 1 base; junction bases not matched to a gene: 3. The CDR3 sequence is CASSLTSGRNTGELFF. The CDR3 coding sequence is TGTGCCAGCAGCCTAACTAGCGGGAGGAACACCGGGGAGCTGTTTTTT.

J is TRBJ2-7 and V is TRBV29-1, with 10 bases that match TRBD1. CDR3 length: 14 residues. V trimming: 3 bases; J trimming: 0 bases; junction bases outside the gene matches: 2. Germline V gene sequence: CDR1 SQVTM, CDR2 ANQGSEA. This chain's CDR3 is CSVDRQGASYEQYF. The CDR3 nucleotides are TGCAGCGTTGATCGACAGGGGGCCTCCTACGAGCAGTACTTC.

The chain combines TRBV5-5 with TRBJ1-4, with D perhaps matching TRBD1 (6 bases). This CDR3 comprises 14 residues. The germline V and J ends were trimmed by 3 bases and 4 bases, with 10 bases remaining between them. Germline V gene lookup returns CDR1 SGHKS and CDR2 YYEKEE (reference sequence). The CDR3 sequence is CASSWTELNEKLFF. CDR3 nucleotide sequence: TGTGCCAGCAGCTGGACAGAACTTAATGAAAAACTGTTTTTT.

The chain combines TRBV29-1 with TRBJ1-1; D gene ambiguous. The CDR3 contains 13 residues. The V gene's germline CDR1 is SQVTM and CDR2 ANQGSEA. V dropped 6 bases and J dropped 0 bases, with 11 bases sitting between them. CDR3 protein: CSVKGVMNTEAFF. In nucleotides, the CDR3 is TGCAGCGTAAAGGGTGTGATGAACACTGAAGCTTTCTTT.

The J gene is TRBJ1-5, the V gene TRBV7-2, with D unresolved. Trimming pared 4 bases from V and 2 bases from J, leaving 12 bases between. The germline V gene encodes CDR1 SGHTA and CDR2 FQGNSA. This CDR3 has 15 amino acids. The CDR3 nucleotides are TGTGCCAGCAGCTCCGGCCCAGCTGGCAATCAGCCCCAGCATTTT. Its protein is CASSSGPAGNQPQHF.

The chain joins TRBV27 to TRBJ2-2, with 7 positions matching TRBD2. V shed 3 bases, J shed 5 bases, and the junction held 6 bases outside the gene matches. Germline-derived CDR1 and CDR2 are MNHEY and SMNVEV (reference sequence). The CDR3 covers 15 residues. CDR3 nucleotides: TGTGCCAGCAGTTTCTTGGCGGGAGCTACCGGGGAGCTGTTTTTT. Amino acid sequence: CASSFLAGATGELFF.